The source of this TCR beta chain is a study of blood T cell repertoires in COVID-19. Study overall: The samples span acute and convalescent COVID-19 from the United States, Italy and Spain. T cells, B-cell-depleted T cells, or PBMCs supplied cDNA or gDNA.

Germline V gene sequence: CDR1 MDHEN, CDR2 SYDVKM. Trimming removed 6 bases from V and 5 bases from J, with 19 bases in between. CDR3 length: 15 amino acids. In the original analysis: Cell counts per sample came from amplifying reference gene primers. The method was immunoSEQ multiplex PCR; TCRdb's version includes in-frame clones alone and lacks a portion of them. V and J calls and clone size are those listed in that table; D and trimming were worked out from the DNA. This sample has approximately 85,000 clones, with around 91% found just once. The V and J genes are TRBV28 and TRBJ2-5; a possible D gene is TRBD2 (7 bases). Sequenced input: peripheral blood. This sequence originates from a woman aged 50 to 60 in a cohort sampled during active COVID-19. The CDR3 sequence: CASSLGRGGVETQYF. CDR3 coding DNA: TGTGCCAGCAGCCTAGGGAGGGGGGGTGTGGAGACCCAGTACTTC.